The clone carrying this T cell receptor beta chain was seen many times. What it binds is not known. Trimming cost V 6 bases and J 3 bases; bases outside gene matches: 4. Germline V CDR1 and CDR2: DFQATT, SNEGSKA (reference sequence). The CDR3 length is 12 residues. This entry comes from a study of CD8 T cells in ankylosing spondylitis. With molecular barcodes, quantitative 5'-RACE was used to make the TCR beta libraries. TCRdb called the 5' RACE reads again in MiXCR, with one record for every CDR3 protein. The sample records around 330,000 distinct CDR3 sequences, more than 9% being singletons. Findings of the study overall: Disease-linked clones were CD8+ and relatively rare in peripheral blood. There was a TCR beta motif, made of 7 or 8 highly homologous variants, that appeared characteristic of ankylosing spondylitis blood.

This clonotype originated in a female donor with ankylosing spondylitis or in good health (not recorded which). This chain joins TRBV20-1 and TRBJ2-7; TRBD1 matches 8 bases. The sequenced material came from blood, either unsorted or a sorted T cell fraction (not recorded which). The CDR3 loop reads CSAETGVYEQYF. In nucleotides, the CDR3 is TGCAGTGCCGAGACAGGGGTCTACGAGCAGTACTTC.